The 19 T cell receptor beta chains in this list originate from one sample, sequenced in a study of shared clonotypes between healthy human individuals. Profiled with immunoSEQ multiplex PCR; TCRdb holds only in-frame clones, not every one. The table has around 370,000 clones, around 96% seen once. Sequencing was performed on memory CD8+ T cells sorted from blood. Sample subset: CD45RO+ cells pooled with CCR7-negative TemRA cells. The receptors come from a man in his thirties or forties in good health.

The rearrangement uses TRBV27 and TRBJ2-7; tentative D call: TRBD2 (5 bases). The CDR3 consists of 15 residues. CDR1 is MNHEY, CDR2 SMNVEV, per germline (reference sequence). V was cut by 4 bases and J by 3 bases, with 16 bases left in between. The CDR3 DNA reads TGTGCCAGCAGTTCCCTCCGGGATAGGGTCTACGAGCAGTACTTC. Translating gives CASSSLRDRVYEQYF.

This clone was detected only once. This sequence joins TRBV9 and TRBJ2-1; 9 positions match TRBD1. The CDR3 totals 14 residues. From germline, CDR1 is SGDLS and CDR2 YYNGEE. V lost 3 bases, J lost 3 bases, and 1 base stayed unmatched. The DNA for the CDR3 is TGTGCCAGCAGCGACAGGGGGCGCTACAATGAGCAGTTCTTC. It encodes CASSDRGRYNEQFF.

The J gene is TRBJ2-5, the V gene TRBV6-1, with D unclear. This CDR3 has 12 amino acids. Germline V gene sequence: CDR1 MNHNS, CDR2 SASEGT. Trimming cost V 3 bases and J 8 bases, with 10 bases left between them. CDR3 sequence reads: CASSDATPTQYF. The CDR3, as DNA: TGTGCCAGCAGTGACGCGACTCCTACCCAGTACTTC.

The chain combines TRBV18 with TRBJ2-5; 7 bases line up with TRBD1. V lost 3 bases to trimming and J lost 2 bases; unmatched junction nucleotides: 3. This CDR3 has 14 amino acids. The germline gives CDR1 KGHSH, CDR2 LQKENI. The CDR3 here is CASSPLGQQETQYF. DNA for the CDR3: TGTGCCAGCTCACCCCTGGGACAGCAAGAGACCCAGTACTTC.

The J gene is TRBJ1-2, the V gene TRBV5-8; perhaps TRBD1 as D (6 bases). Germline assignment: CDR1 SGHTS and CDR2 YDEGEE. CDR3 length equals 14 residues. Trimming removed 2 bases from V and 3 bases from J, with 11 bases in between. CDR3 sequence (DNA): TGTGCCAGCAGCTTCCAGGGGCGCGACTATGGCTACACCTTC. It encodes CASSFQGRDYGYTF.

V gene TRBV7-8 combines with J gene TRBJ1-1; tentative D call: TRBD1 (5 bases). CDR3 length equals 16 residues. CDR1 is SGHVS, CDR2 FQNEAQ, per germline. Trimming stripped 1 base from V and 2 bases from J, with 14 bases between. CDR3 region: CASSLERGRGNTEAFF. The CDR3, as DNA: TGTGCCAGCAGCTTAGAGAGAGGGAGGGGAAACACTGAAGCTTTCTTT. The variable domain in full, with the rest retrieved from reference TRBV7-8 and TRBJ1-1, is GAGVSQSPRYKVAKRGQDVALRCDPISGHVSLFWYQQALGQGPEFLTYFQNEAQLDKSGLPSDRFFAERPEGSVSTLKIQRTQQEDSAVYLCASSLERGRGNTEAFFGQGTRLTVV.

The chain links TRBV9 to TRBJ2-5; 7 bases are shared with TRBD2. The CDR3 extends over 14 amino acids. The J segment lost 6 bases and the V segment lost 4 bases, leaving 9 bases of the junction unmatched. The germline V gene encodes CDR1 SGDLS and CDR2 YYNGEE. CDR3 DNA sequence: TGTGCCAGCAGCAGGAGCGGGATGCGGCAGACCCAGTACTTC. Encoded protein: CASSRSGMRQTQYF.

This sequence joins TRBV11-1 and TRBJ2-7, with D unresolved. The CDR3 has 14 residues. Germline V gives CDR1 SGHAT, CDR2 FQDESV (reference sequence). V lost 1 base and J 2 bases, leaving 9 bases between the germline ends. In DNA, the CDR3 is TGTGCCAGCAGCTTAGGTGGTTTAGCCTACGAGCAGTACTTC. This translates into CASSLGGLAYEQYF. Drawing the rest from reference TRBV11-1 and TRBJ2-7, the complete variable domain is EAEVAQSPRYKITEKSQAVAFWCDPISGHATLYWYRQILGQGPELLVQFQDESVVDDSQLPKDRFSAERLKGVDSTLKIQPAELGDSAMYLCASSLGGLAYEQYFGPGTRLTVT.

The sample holds one count of this clone. The rearrangement joins TRBV19 to TRBJ2-7; TRBD1 might be the D (5 bases). CDR1 and CDR2 from the germline V gene are LNHDA and SQIVND (reference sequence). The V end was cut by 9 bases, the J end by 0 bases, with 9 bases between. This CDR3 contains 12 residues. The CDR3 sequence is CARTGSSYEQYF. The CDR3 bases are TGTGCCAGAACAGGTTCCTCCTACGAGCAGTACTTC.

The chain couples TRBV6-6 to TRBJ1-5, with no clear D. The germline V gene encodes CDR1 MNHNY and CDR2 SVGAGI (reference sequence). The ends were cut back, 2 bases at V and 0 bases at J, with 11 bases in the middle. The CDR3 covers 16 residues. The CDR3 is CASSYNLGYSNQPQHF. The CDR3 coding sequence is TGTGCCAGCAGTTACAACCTTGGGTATAGCAATCAGCCCCAGCATTTT.

In this sample, this clone turned up once. The chain employs TRBV19 and TRBJ2-3; a weak D match, TRBD1 (6 bases). The CDR3 is made up of 14 amino acids. V was trimmed by 6 bases and J by 0 bases, leaving 10 bases between them. Germline V gene lookup returns CDR1 LNHDA and CDR2 SQIVND (reference sequence). The CDR3 region is CASRWTASTDTQYF. DNA for the CDR3: TGTGCCAGTAGGTGGACAGCAAGCACAGATACGCAGTATTTT.

A word on this clone: Distinct nucleotide sequences in the sample also encode this CDR3. The chain has TRBV6-5 and TRBJ1-2, with D hard to call. V lost 0 bases to trimming and J lost 2 bases, with 4 bases between them. CDR1 is MNHEY, CDR2 SVGAGI, per germline. This CDR3 region has 13 residues. The CDR3 nucleotides are TGTGCCAGCAGTTACTCAGGGAACTATGGCTACACCTTC. It translates to CASSYSGNYGYTF.

This chain links TRBV2 with TRBJ1-3; TRBD1 matches 8 bases. The CDR3 length is 14 residues. Germline CDR1 and CDR2: SNHLY and FYNNEI. V was clipped by 7 bases and J by 4 bases; unmatched bases: 6. The CDR3 sequence: CASKDRALGNTIYF. The CDR3 DNA sequence: TGTGCCAGCAAGGACAGGGCCTTAGGAAACACCATATATTTT.

The CDR3 loop reads CASSPGLQETQYF. The CDR3 region has the DNA TGCGCCAGCAGCCCCGGACTCCAAGAGACCCAGTACTTC. The chain is built from TRBV5-1 and TRBJ2-5; the D gene is possibly TRBD2 (5 bases). The V gene lost 4 bases and the J gene lost 1 base, with 8 bases spanning the gap. The germline CDR1 and CDR2 sequences are SGHRS and YFSETQ. The CDR3 consists of 13 residues.

This chain uses TRBV10-3 with TRBJ2-1; 9 nucleotides align to TRBD2. Germline loops: CDR1 ENHRY, CDR2 SYGVKD. The CDR3 has 15 amino acids. Trimming cost V 11 bases and J 0 bases; bases outside gene matches: 8. CDR3 residues: CAVVHSGSSYNEQFF. The CDR3, as DNA: TGTGCCGTCGTCCATAGCGGGAGCTCCTACAATGAGCAGTTCTTC.

This chain connects TRBV6-5 to TRBJ1-4, with D possibly TRBD1 on 5 matching bases. This CDR3 has 14 residues. Trimming pared 6 bases from V and 8 bases from J, leaving 16 bases between. CDR1 is MNHEY and CDR2 is SVGAGI in the germline V gene. CDR3 DNA sequence: TGTGCCAGCAGCCTCGGGGGAGGGTACGAAAAACTGTTTTTT. Translation gives CASSLGGGYEKLFF.

The chain is built from TRBV5-1 and TRBJ2-7; maybe TRBD1 (6 bases). The CDR3 spans 14 residues. The germline gives CDR1 SGHRS, CDR2 YFSETQ. Trimming pared 6 bases from V and 3 bases from J, leaving 16 bases between. In DNA, the CDR3 is TGCGCCAGCAACCCGCCGGACAGAGACTACGAGCAGTACTTC. Residues: CASNPPDRDYEQYF.

On this clone itself: A junction end diverges from the germline sequence, so it may reflect a read error. The chain links TRBV7-7 to TRBJ2-3, with D maybe TRBD2 (6 bases). Germline V lookup: CDR1 SSHAT, CDR2 FNYEAQ (reference sequence). The CDR3 runs 13 residues. The CDR3, as DNA: TGTGCTAGCAGCCGGGACTTTACAGATACGCAGTATTTT. This gives the protein CASSRDFTDTQYF.

The chain couples TRBV19 to TRBJ2-1, with D possibly being TRBD2 (5 bases). This CDR3 contains 14 residues. The ends were cut back, 1 base at V and 8 bases at J, with 12 bases in the middle. CDR1 and CDR2 from the germline V gene are LNHDA and SQIVND (reference sequence). CDR3 nucleotides: TGTGCCAGTAGTATAGTGCTAGCTCACGATGAGCAGTTCTTC. Its translation is CASSIVLAHDEQFF.